These 15 T cell receptor beta chains were sequenced from one sample in a study of CD8 T cells in ankylosing spondylitis. Whole-study results and caveats: For ankylosing spondylitis blood, a TCR beta motif of fewer than 10 highly homologous variants appeared characteristic.

What these receptors recognize is not known. One entry per CDR3 protein, called by TCRdb with MiXCR from the 5' RACE reads. The table shows some 840,000 distinct CDR3 sequences, with 10% to 15% occurring only once. The sequenced material came from blood, either unsorted or a sorted T cell fraction (not recorded which). Receptors were obtained from a male donor with ankylosing spondylitis.

The chain links TRBV7-9 to TRBJ1-1, with D tentatively TRBD1 (6 bases). Trimming stripped 5 bases from V and 3 bases from J, with 10 bases between. The germline gives CDR1 SEHNR, CDR2 FQNEAQ (reference sequence). There are 13 residues in the CDR3. This CDR3 is CASSPGEYTEAFF. DNA of the CDR3: TGTGCCAGCAGCCCAGGGGAGTACACTGAAGCTTTCTTT.

This clonotype was counted many times. CDR3 sequence: CASSSGSQGSEAFF. For the CDR3, the DNA is TGTGCCAGCAGCTCTGGATCCCAGGGGTCTGAAGCTTTCTTT. V and J are TRBV7-3 and TRBJ1-1; D is possibly TRBD1 (6 bases). CDR1 is SGHTA, CDR2 FQGTGA, per germline. V dropped 4 bases and J dropped 6 bases, with 15 bases sitting between them. The CDR3 has 14 amino acids.

There are many counts of this clonotype. The genes are TRBV29-1 and TRBJ2-1; TRBD1 might be the D (6 bases). The ends were cut back, 4 bases at V and 4 bases at J, with 17 bases in the middle. This CDR3 spans 15 amino acids. Germline lookup yields CDR1 SQVTM and CDR2 ANQGSEA. The DNA for the CDR3 is TGCAGCGTTGTAGGGGGTTACACATTATACAATGAGCAGTTCTTC. Encoded protein: CSVVGGYTLYNEQFF.

This clonotype has at least ten counts. The gene calls are TRBV2 and TRBJ1-2, with 8 nucleotides matching TRBD1. Losses at the gene ends were 4 bases for V and 2 bases for J; bases not matched to a gene: 3. In germline, CDR1 is SNHLY, CDR2 FYNNEI. This CDR3 has 14 residues. Here the CDR3 DNA reads TGTGCCAGCAGTGGGACAGGGAGGAACTATGGCTACACCTTC. It codes for CASSGTGRNYGYTF.

This clonotype showed up just a few times. The chain links TRBV6-5 to TRBJ1-2; D gene ambiguous. This CDR3 spans 14 amino acids. Germline-derived CDR1 and CDR2 are MNHEY and SVGAGI. The ends were cut back, 0 bases at V and 2 bases at J, with 7 bases in the middle. The DNA for the CDR3 is TGTGCCAGCAGTTACTCTCAGGAAAACTATGGCTACACCTTC. It is translated as CASSYSQENYGYTF.

CDR3 bases: TGCAGTGCTAGAGACGGCGGGGTGGCGGAGACCCAGTACTTC. Its protein product is CSARDGGVAETQYF. The chain has TRBV20-1 and TRBJ2-5; D possibly corresponds to TRBD2 (6 bases). The V gene lost 0 bases and the J gene lost 5 bases, with 13 bases spanning the gap. The germline V gene encodes CDR1 DFQATT and CDR2 SNEGSKA (reference sequence). This CDR3 is built from 14 residues.

The CDR3 DNA sequence: TGCGCCAGCAGCCAAGACGGGAACACCGGGGAGCTGTTTTTT. Translation gives CASSQDGNTGELFF. The V gene is TRBV4-3, the J gene TRBJ2-2, with D unresolved. Per germline, CDR1 LGHNA and CDR2 YSLEER. The CDR3 sequence is 14 residues long. Trimming cost V 0 bases and J 1 base, with 3 bases left between them.

V is TRBV3-1 and J is TRBJ2-1; D is unclear. The CDR3 is made up of 14 amino acids. CDR1 and CDR2 from the germline V gene are LGHDT and YNNKEL (reference sequence). Trimming took 2 bases from V and 4 from J, leaving 9 bases between them. CDR3 residues: CASSQNLGYNEQFF. CDR3 sequence (DNA): TGTGCCAGCAGCCAAAATCTAGGTTACAATGAGCAGTTCTTC.

This clonotype turned up a few times. V usage is TRBV7-2 and J usage is TRBJ2-2; D possibly corresponds to TRBD2 (5 bases). Trimming removed 0 bases at V and 5 bases at J, with 10 bases between. The CDR3 length is 15 residues. From germline, CDR1 is SGHTA and CDR2 FQGNSA. The CDR3 nucleotides read TGTGCCAGCAGCTTAGCGGGAGACATAACCGGGGAGCTGTTTTTT. Its protein is CASSLAGDITGELFF.

The CDR3 loop reads CASSQADREAYGYTF. The CDR3 bases are TGCGCCAGCAGCCAGGCGGACAGGGAGGCCTATGGCTACACCTTC. The chain carries TRBV4-1 and TRBJ1-2, with TRBD1 matching 8 bases. The V and J ends lost 3 bases and 4 bases, in that order; junction bases with no gene match: 7. There are 15 residues in the CDR3. Germline CDR1 and CDR2: MGHRA and YSYEKL.

This clonotype appeared a few times. The chain joins TRBV6-1 to TRBJ1-5; no clear D gene. CDR1 is MNHNS and CDR2 is SASEGT in the germline V gene. The CDR3 sequence is 16 residues long. V lost 5 bases and J lost 4, with 18 bases in between. CDR3 sequence: CASSPWTGRENQPQHF. The DNA for the CDR3 is TGTGCCAGCAGTCCCTGGACGGGCAGAGAGAATCAGCCCCAGCATTTT.

This clonotype was seen only a few times. CDR3 residues: CASSLQGLGADTQYF. The CDR3 coding sequence is TGTGCCAGCAGCTTACAAGGACTTGGGGCGGATACGCAGTATTTT. The chain joins TRBV7-9 to TRBJ2-3; D possibly uses TRBD1 or TRBD2 (5 bases each). This CDR3 has 15 residues. The germline gives CDR1 SEHNR, CDR2 FQNEAQ (reference sequence). V was cut by 2 bases and J by 6 bases, with 15 bases left in between.

This sequence joins TRBV24-1 and TRBJ2-1; 8 nucleotides align to TRBD2. CDR3 length equals 17 residues. V trimming: 3 bases; J trimming: 4 bases; junction bases outside the gene matches: 10. The germline CDR1 and CDR2 sequences are KGHDR and SFDVKD. The chain's CDR3 is CATSDPSPAGVYNEQFF. CDR3 in DNA: TGTGCCACCAGTGATCCCTCACCAGCGGGAGTTTACAATGAGCAGTTCTTC.

This clonotype was observed a handful of times. CDR3 in amino acids: CASSFWTSGDLTQYF. The CDR3 DNA reads as TGTGCCAGCAGCTTTTGGACTAGCGGGGACTTGACCCAGTACTTC. The chain is built from TRBV7-2 and TRBJ2-5, with TRBD2 identical over 12 bases. V lost 3 bases, J lost 7 bases, and 6 bases stayed unmatched. The CDR3 has 15 amino acids. In germline, CDR1 is SGHTA, CDR2 FQGNSA.

This chain uses TRBV20-1 with TRBJ2-1; D not certain. The germline V gene encodes CDR1 DFQATT and CDR2 SNEGSKA (reference sequence). V gave up 0 bases and J gave up 10 bases, with 16 bases separating them. The CDR3 covers 14 residues. The CDR3 here is CSARDAAPPSEQFF. In DNA form, the CDR3 reads TGCAGTGCTAGAGATGCCGCCCCGCCCAGCGAGCAGTTCTTC.